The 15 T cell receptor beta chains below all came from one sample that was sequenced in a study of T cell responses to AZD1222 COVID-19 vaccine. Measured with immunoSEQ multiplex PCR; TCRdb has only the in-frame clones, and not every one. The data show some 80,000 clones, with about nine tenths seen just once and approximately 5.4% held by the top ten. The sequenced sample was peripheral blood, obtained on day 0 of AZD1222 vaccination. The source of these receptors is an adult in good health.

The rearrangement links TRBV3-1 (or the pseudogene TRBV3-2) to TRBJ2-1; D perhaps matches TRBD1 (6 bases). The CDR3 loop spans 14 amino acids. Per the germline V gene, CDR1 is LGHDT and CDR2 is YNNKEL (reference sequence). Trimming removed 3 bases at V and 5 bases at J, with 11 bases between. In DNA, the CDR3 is TGTGCCAGCAGCCAGAGGGACAAAAACAATGAGCAGTTCTTC. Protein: CASSQRDKNNEQFF.

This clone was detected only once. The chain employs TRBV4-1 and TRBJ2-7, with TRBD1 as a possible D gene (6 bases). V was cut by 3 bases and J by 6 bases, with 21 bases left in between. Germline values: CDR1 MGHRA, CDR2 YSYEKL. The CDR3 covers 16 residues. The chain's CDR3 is CASSQNRVGIATEQYF. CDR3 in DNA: TGCGCCAGCAGCCAGAACAGGGTTGGGATCGCTACCGAGCAGTACTTC.

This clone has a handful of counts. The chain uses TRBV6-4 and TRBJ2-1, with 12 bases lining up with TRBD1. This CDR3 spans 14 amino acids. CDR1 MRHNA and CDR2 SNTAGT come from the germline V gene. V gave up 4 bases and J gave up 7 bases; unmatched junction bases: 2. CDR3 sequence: CASSGGQGANEQFF. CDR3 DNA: TGTGCCAGCAGTGGGGGACAGGGGGCAAATGAGCAGTTCTTC.

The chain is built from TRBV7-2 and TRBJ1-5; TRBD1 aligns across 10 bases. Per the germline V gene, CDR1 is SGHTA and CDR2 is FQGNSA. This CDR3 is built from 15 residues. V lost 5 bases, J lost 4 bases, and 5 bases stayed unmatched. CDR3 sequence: CASSEDRGTNQPQHF. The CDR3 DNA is TGTGCCAGCAGCGAGGACAGGGGGACAAATCAGCCCCAGCATTTT.

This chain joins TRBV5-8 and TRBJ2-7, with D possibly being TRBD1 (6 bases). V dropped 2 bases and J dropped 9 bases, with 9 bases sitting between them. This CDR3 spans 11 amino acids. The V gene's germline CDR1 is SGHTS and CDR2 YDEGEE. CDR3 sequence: CASSLLGGQYF. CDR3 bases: TGTGCCAGCAGCTTACTAGGGGGGCAGTACTTC.

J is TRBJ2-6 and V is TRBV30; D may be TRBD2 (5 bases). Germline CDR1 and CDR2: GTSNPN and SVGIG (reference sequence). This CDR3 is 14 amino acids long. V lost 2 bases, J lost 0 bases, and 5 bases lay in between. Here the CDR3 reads CAWSRDSGANVLTF. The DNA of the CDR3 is TGTGCCTGGAGTCGGGACTCTGGGGCCAACGTCCTGACTTTC.

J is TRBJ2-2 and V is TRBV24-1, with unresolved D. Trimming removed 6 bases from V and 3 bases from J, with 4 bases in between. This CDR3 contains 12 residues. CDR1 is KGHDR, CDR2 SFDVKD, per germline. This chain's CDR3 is CATSSYTGELFF. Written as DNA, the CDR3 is TGTGCCACCAGTAGTTACACCGGGGAGCTGTTTTTT.

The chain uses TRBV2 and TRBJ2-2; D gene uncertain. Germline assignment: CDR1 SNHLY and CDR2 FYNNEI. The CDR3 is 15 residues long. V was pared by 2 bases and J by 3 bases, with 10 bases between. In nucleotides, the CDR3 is TGTGCCAGCAGTGAAATTGGGGTGTACACCGGGGAGCTGTTTTTT. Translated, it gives CASSEIGVYTGELFF.

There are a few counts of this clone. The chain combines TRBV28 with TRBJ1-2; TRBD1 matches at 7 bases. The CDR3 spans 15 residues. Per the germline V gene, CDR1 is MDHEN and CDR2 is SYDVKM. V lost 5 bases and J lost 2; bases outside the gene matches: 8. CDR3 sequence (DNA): TGTGCCAGCAGTCGTCCCGGGACAGCAAACTATGGCTACACCTTC. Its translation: CASSRPGTANYGYTF.

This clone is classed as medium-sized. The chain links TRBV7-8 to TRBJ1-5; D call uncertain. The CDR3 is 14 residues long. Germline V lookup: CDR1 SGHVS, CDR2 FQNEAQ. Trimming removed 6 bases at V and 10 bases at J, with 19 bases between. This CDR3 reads CASRARAPREPQHF. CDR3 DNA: TGTGCCAGCAGGGCTAGGGCCCCGAGAGAACCCCAGCATTTT.

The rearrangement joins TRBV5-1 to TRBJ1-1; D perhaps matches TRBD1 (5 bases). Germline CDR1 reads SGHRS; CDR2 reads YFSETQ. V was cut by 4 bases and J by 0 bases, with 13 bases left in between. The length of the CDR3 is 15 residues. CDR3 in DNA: TGCGCCAGCAGCCCGCAGGGAGCCATGAACACTGAAGCTTTCTTT. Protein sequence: CASSPQGAMNTEAFF.

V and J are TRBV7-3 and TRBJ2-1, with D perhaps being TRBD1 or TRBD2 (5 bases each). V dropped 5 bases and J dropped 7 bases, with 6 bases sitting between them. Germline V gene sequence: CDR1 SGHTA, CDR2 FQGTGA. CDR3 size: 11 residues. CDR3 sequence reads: CASSGGNEQFF. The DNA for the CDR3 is TGTGCCAGCAGCGGGGGAAATGAGCAGTTCTTC.

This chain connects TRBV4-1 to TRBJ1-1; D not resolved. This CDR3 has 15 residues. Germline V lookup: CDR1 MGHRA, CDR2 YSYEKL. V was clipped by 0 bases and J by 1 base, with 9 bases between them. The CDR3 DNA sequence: TGCGCCAGCAGCCAAGATCCGGGCTCGAACACTGAAGCTTTCTTT. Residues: CASSQDPGSNTEAFF.

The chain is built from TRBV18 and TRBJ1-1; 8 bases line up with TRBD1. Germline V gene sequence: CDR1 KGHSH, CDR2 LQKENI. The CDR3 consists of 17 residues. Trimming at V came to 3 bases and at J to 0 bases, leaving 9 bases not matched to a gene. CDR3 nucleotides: TGTGCCAGCTCACCCCCACGACAGGGGTCGATGAACACTGAAGCTTTCTTT. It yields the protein CASSPPRQGSMNTEAFF. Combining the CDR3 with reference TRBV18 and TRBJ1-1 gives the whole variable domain NAGVMQNPRHLVRRRGQEARLRCSPMKGHSHVYWYRQLPEEGLKFMVYLQKENIIDESGMPKERFSAEFPKEGPSILRIQQVVRGDSAAYFCASSPPRQGSMNTEAFFGQGTRLTVV.

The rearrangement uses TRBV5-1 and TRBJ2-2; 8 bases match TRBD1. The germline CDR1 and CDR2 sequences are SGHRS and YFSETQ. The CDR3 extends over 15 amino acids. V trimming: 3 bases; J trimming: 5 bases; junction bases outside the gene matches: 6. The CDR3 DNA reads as TGCGCCAGCAGCTCGGACAGGGTAGGGACCGGGGAGCTGTTTTTT. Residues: CASSSDRVGTGELFF.